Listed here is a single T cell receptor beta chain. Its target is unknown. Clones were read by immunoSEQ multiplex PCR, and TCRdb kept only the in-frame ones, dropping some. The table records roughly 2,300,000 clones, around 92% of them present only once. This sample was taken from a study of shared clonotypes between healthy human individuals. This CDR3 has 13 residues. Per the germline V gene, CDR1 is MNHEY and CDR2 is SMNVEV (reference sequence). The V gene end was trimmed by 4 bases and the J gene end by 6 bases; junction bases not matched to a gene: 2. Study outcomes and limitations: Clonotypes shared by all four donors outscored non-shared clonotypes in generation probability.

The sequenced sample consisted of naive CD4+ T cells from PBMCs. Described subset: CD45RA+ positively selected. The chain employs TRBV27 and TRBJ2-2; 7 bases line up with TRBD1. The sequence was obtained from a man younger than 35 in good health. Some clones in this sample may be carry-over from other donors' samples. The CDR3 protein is CASSSQGAGELFF. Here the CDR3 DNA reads TGTGCCAGCAGTTCTCAGGGGGCCGGGGAGCTGTTTTTT.